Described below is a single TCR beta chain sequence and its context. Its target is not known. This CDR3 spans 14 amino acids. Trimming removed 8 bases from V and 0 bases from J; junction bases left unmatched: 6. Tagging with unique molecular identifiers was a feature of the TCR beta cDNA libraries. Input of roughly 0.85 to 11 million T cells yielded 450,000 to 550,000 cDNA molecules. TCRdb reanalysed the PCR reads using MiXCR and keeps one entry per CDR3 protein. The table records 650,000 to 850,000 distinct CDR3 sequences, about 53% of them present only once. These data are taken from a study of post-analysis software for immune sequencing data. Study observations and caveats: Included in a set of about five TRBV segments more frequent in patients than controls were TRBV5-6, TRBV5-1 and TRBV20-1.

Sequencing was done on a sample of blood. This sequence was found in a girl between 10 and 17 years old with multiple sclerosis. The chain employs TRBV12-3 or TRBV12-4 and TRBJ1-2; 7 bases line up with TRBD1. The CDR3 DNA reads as TGTGCCAGCGCAGGGGGGGCGGCTAACTATGGCTACACCTTC. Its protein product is CASAGGAANYGYTF.